Listed below are T cell receptor beta chains from one sample, sequenced in a study of vaccination and CD4 T cells after COVID-19. No cognate antigen is known for these TCRs. MiXCR, applied by TCRdb to the PCR reads, yields one record per CDR3 protein. The sample yields approximately 7,700 distinct CDR3 sequences, approximately 55% seen once. The specimen was CD4+ T cells from blood, cultured in vitro. These receptors were collected from a human donor who had recovered from COVID-19. Both conserved end residues are part of each CDR3. The D gene is left open where the match is weak. Only part of the rows carry a size: once, few, many, or a class if the clone is expanded.

d_call,v_call,j_call,clone_size,cdr3_aa,cdr3_nt
NA,TRBV6-5,TRBJ2-3,few,CASSSTPGDTQYF,TGTGCCAGCAGTTCGACCCCGGGGGATACGCAGTATTTT
NA,TRBV20-1,TRBJ2-5,NA,CSAIRLSGRQETQYF,TGCAGTGCTATAAGACTGAGCGGTCGACAAGAGACCCAGTACTTC
TRBD1,TRBV7-2,TRBJ1-5,NA,CASSAGGEYQPQHF,TGTGCCAGCAGCGCAGGGGGGGAATATCAGCCCCAGCATTTT
NA,TRBV6-1,TRBJ2-3,NA,CASRLASGRNTDTQYF,TGTGCCAGCAGACTAGCTTCGGGGCGGAACACAGATACGCAGTATTTT
NA,TRBV11-1,TRBJ2-1,NA,CASSLDQVNEQFF,TGTGCCAGCAGCTTAGACCAGGTCAATGAGCAGTTCTTC
NA,TRBV15,TRBJ1-3,NA,CATRDRRSGNTIYF,TGTGCCACCCGAGACAGGCGCTCTGGAAACACCATATATTTT
TRBD1,TRBV4-1,TRBJ1-2,few,CASSLDRGHGYTF,TGCGCCAGCAGCCTGGACAGGGGGCACGGCTACACCTTC
NA,TRBV27,TRBJ1-1,once,CASSSGEVWTEAFF,TGTGCCAGCAGTTCAGGGGAGGTGTGGACTGAAGCTTTCTTT
TRBD2,TRBV7-3,TRBJ2-3,NA,CASSRREGDTQYF,TGTGCCAGCAGCCGCCGGGAGGGAGATACGCAGTATTTT
NA,TRBV21-1,TRBJ2-7,few,CASSKGTETYEQYF,TGTGCCAGCAGCAAGGGGACTGAGACCTACGAGCAGTACTTC
NA,TRBV20-1,TRBJ2-4,few,CSARDYAGNIQYF,TGCAGTGCTAGAGATTACGCGGGGAACATTCAGTACTTC
TRBD1,TRBV30,TRBJ1-4,NA,CAWSATGTGGEKLFF,TGTGCCTGGAGTGCCACCGGGACAGGGGGTGAAAAACTGTTTTTT